These 2 T cell receptor beta chains were sequenced from one sample in a study of control samples from healthy donors and cancer patients. TCRdb keeps only in-frame clones here, not all; method: immunoSEQ multiplex PCR. The data show 100,000 to 130,000 clones, approximately 82% seen once. The source material was blood. The receptors originated from a man aged 18-30 years in good health.

CDR3 in amino acids: CAISHDNYGTEAFF. The CDR3 DNA reads as TGTGCCATCAGTCATGACAATTACGGCACTGAAGCTTTCTTT. The chain recombines TRBV10-3 with TRBJ1-1; D gene unclear. Looked up from germline, CDR1 is ENHRY and CDR2 is SYGVKD. CDR3 size: 14 residues. The V gene lost 5 bases and the J gene lost 4 bases, with 14 bases spanning the gap.

The rearrangement links TRBV15 to TRBJ1-1; D possibly corresponds to TRBD1 (5 bases). CDR1 is LNHNV and CDR2 is YYDKDF in the germline V gene (reference sequence). This CDR3 spans 14 amino acids. V was cut by 5 bases and J by 1 base, with 11 bases left in between. CDR3 nucleotide sequence: TGTGCCACCAGCCATCGACAGAAGAACACTGAAGCTTTCTTT. Its translation: CATSHRQKNTEAFF.